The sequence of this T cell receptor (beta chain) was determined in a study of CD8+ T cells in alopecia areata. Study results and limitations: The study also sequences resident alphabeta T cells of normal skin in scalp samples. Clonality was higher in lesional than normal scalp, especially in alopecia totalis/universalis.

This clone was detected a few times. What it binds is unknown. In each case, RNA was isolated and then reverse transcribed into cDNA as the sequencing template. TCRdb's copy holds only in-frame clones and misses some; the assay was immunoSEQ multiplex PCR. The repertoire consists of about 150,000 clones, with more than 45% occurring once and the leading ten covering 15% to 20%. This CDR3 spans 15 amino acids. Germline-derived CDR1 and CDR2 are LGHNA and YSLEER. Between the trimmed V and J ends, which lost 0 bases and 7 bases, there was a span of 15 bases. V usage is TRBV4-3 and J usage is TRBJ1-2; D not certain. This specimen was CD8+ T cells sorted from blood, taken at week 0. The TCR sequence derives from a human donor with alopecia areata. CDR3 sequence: CASSQEADSTGGYTF. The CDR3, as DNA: TGCGCCAGCAGCCAAGAAGCCGATTCTACGGGTGGCTACACCTTC.